This T cell receptor (beta chain) derives from a study of OX40 agonist ivuxolimab in advanced cancers. Study-level points and caveats: Some patients without response likewise showed low normalized clonal expansion. Partly responding patients at 0.1-3.0 mg/kg showed some of the smallest clonal expansion.

With regard to this clone: What it recognizes is unknown.

TCRdb's table, derived via immunoSEQ multiplex PCR, lists solely in-frame clones and lacks some. The sample yields around 97,000 clones, roughly 80% seen once. Here the sequenced sample was CD4+ or CD8+ T cells sorted from blood, taken in a trial of the OX40 agonist ivuxolimab. This clonotype was obtained from an adult with an advanced solid tumor such as melanoma, head and neck, liver or kidney cancer.

Here the CDR3 reads CASGTGTTSTDTQYF. As DNA, the CDR3 is TGTGCCAGTGGAACCGGGACTACTAGCACAGATACGCAGTATTTT. The rearrangement joins TRBV19 to TRBJ2-3; the match to TRBD2 covers 7 bases. The junction had 8 bases not matched to a gene; V was cut back by 8 bases and J by 0 bases. The CDR3 covers 15 residues. Looked up from germline, CDR1 is LNHDA and CDR2 is SQIVND (reference sequence).